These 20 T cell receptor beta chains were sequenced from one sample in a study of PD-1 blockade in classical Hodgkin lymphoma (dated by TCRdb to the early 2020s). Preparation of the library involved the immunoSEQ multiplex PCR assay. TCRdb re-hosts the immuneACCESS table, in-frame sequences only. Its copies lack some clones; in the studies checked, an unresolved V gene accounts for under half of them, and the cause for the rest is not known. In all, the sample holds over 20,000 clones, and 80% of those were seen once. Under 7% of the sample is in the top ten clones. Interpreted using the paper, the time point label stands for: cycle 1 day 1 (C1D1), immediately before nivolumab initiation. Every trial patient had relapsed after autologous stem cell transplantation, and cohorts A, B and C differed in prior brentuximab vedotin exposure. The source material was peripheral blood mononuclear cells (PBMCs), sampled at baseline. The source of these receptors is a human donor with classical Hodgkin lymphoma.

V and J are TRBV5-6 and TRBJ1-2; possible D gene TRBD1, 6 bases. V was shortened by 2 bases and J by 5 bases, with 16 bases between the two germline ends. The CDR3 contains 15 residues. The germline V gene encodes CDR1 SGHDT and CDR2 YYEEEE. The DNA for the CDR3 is TGTGCCAGCAGCTTAATCCCGATTACAGGGTATGGCTACACCTTC. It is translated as CASSLIPITGYGYTF.

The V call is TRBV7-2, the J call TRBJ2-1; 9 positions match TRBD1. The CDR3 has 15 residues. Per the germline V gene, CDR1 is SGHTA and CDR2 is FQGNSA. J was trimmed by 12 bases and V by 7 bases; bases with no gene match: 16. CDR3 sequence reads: CASTIPGTGTSGQFF. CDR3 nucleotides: TGTGCCAGCACCATACCCGGGACAGGGACTTCAGGGCAGTTCTTC.

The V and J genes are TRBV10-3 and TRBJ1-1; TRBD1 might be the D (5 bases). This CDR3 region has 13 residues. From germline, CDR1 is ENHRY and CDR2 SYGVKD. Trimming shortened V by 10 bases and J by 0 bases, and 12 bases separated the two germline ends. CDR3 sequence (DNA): TGTGCCACCTCGACAGCGTTGAACACTGAAGCTTTCTTT. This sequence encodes CATSTALNTEAFF.

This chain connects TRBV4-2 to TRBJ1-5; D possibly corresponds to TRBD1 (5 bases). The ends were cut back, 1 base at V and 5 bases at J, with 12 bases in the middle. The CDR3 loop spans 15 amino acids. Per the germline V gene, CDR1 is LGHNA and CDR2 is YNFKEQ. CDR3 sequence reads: CASSQGGVSDQPQHF. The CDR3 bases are TGTGCCAGCAGCCAAGGAGGGGTATCCGATCAGCCCCAGCATTTT.

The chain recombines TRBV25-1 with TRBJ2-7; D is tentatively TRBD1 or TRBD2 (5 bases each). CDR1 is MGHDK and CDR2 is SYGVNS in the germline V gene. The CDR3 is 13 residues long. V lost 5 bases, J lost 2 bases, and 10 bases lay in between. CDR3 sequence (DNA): TGTGCCAGCAGTCCGGGACCTACCTACGAGCAGTACTTC. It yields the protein CASSPGPTYEQYF.

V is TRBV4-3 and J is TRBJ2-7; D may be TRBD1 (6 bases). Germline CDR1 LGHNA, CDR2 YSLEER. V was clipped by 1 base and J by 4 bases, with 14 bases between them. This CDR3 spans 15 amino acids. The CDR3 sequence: CASSQADSEHYEQYF. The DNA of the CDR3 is TGCGCCAGCAGCCAAGCGGACAGCGAACATTACGAGCAGTACTTC.

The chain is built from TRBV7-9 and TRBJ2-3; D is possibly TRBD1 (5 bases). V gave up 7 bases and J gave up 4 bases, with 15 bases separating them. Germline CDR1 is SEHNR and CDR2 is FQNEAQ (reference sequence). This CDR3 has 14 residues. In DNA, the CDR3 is TGTGCCAGCAACTTTCAGGGTGGTGCAGATACGCAGTATTTT. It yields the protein CASNFQGGADTQYF.

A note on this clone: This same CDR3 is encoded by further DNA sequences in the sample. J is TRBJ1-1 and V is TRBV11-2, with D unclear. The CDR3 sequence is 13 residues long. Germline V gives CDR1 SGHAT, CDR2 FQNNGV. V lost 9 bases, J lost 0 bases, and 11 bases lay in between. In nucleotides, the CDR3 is TGTGCCAGTCGCCTAATCATGAACACTGAAGCTTTCTTT. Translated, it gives CASRLIMNTEAFF. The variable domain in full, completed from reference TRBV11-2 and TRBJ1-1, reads EAGVAQSPRYKIIEKRQSVAFWCNPISGHATLYWYQQILGQGPKLLIQFQNNGVVDDSQLPKDRFSAERLKGVDSTLKIQPAKLEDSAVYLCASRLIMNTEAFFGQGTRLTVV.

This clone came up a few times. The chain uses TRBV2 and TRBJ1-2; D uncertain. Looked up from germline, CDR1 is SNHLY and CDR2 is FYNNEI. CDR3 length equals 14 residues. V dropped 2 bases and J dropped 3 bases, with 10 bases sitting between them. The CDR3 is CASSEIGLDYGYTF. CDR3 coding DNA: TGTGCCAGCAGTGAAATAGGGCTTGACTATGGCTACACCTTC.

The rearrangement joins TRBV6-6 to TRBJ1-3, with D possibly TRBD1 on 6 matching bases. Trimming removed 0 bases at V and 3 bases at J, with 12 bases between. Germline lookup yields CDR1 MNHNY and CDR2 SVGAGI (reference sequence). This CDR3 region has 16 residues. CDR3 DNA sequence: TGTGCCAGCAGTTACTCACAGGGTGCGGATGGAAACACCATATATTTT. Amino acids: CASSYSQGADGNTIYF.

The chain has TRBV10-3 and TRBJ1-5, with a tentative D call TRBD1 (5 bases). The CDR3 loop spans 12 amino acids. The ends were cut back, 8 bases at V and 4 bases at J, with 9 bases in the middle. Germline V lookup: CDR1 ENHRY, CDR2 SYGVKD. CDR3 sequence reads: CAIGTNNQPQHF. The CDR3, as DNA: TGTGCCATCGGGACGAATAATCAGCCCCAGCATTTT.

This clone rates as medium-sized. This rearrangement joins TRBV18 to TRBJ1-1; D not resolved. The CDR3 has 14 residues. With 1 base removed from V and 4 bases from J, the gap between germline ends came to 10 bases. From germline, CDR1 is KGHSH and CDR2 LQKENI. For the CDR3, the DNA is TGTGCCAGCTCACCACAAAGGTTGGGCACTGAAGCTTTCTTT. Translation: CASSPQRLGTEAFF.

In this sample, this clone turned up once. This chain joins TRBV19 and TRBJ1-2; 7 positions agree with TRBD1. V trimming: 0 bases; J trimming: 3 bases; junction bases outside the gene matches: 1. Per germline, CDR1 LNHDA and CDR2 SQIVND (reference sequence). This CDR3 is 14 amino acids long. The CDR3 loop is CASSIEGQYYGYTF. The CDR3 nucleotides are TGTGCCAGTAGTATAGAGGGACAGTACTATGGCTACACCTTC.

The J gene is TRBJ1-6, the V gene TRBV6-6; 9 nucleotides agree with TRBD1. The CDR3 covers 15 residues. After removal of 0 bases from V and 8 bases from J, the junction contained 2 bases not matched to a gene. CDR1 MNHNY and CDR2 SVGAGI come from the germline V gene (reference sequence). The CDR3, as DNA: TGTGCCAGCAGTTACTCTGGGGACAGGGATTCACCCCTCCACTTT. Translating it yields CASSYSGDRDSPLHF.

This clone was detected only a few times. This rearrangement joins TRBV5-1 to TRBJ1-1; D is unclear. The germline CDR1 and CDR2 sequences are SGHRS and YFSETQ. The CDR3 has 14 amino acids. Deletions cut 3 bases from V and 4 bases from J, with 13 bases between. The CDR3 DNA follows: TGCGCCAGCAGCTCCGGTGTCGTAACCACTGAAGCTTTCTTT. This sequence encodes CASSSGVVTTEAFF.

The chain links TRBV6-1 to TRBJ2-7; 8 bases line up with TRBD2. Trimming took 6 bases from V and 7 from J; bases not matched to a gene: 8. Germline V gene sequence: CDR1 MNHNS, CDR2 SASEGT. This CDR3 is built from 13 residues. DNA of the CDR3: TGTGCCAGCAGGACGGGGGGGTTAGGGGAGCAGTACTTC. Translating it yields CASRTGGLGEQYF.

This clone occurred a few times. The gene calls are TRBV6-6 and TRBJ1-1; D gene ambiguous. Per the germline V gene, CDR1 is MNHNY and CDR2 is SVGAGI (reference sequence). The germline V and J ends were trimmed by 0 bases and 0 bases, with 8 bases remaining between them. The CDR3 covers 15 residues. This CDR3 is CASSYSSGMNTEAFF. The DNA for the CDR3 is TGTGCCAGCAGTTACTCTTCGGGGATGAACACTGAAGCTTTCTTT.

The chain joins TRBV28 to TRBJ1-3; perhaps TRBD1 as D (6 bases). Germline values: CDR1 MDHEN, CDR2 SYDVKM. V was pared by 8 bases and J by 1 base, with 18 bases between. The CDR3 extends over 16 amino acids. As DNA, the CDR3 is TGTGCCAGCTCCCCGCCCACAGGGTTATCTGGAAACACCATATATTTT. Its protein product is CASSPPTGLSGNTIYF.

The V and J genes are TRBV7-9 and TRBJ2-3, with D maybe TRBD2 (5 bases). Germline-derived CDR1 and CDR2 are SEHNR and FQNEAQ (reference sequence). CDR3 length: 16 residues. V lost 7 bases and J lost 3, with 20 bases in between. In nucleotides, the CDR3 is TGTGCCAGCACCTCAATACTAGGTCGGTTTACAGATACGCAGTATTTT. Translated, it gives CASTSILGRFTDTQYF.

In DNA form, the CDR3 reads TGTGCCACCCAGGGGGTCGCAGGCAATCAGCCCCAGCATTTT. Translating gives CATQGVAGNQPQHF. The J gene is TRBJ1-5, the V gene TRBV28; 7 nucleotides align to TRBD1. CDR1 MDHEN and CDR2 SYDVKM come from the germline V gene. V lost 10 bases, J lost 2 bases, and 8 bases stayed unmatched. This CDR3 comprises 14 residues.